The entry below gives a single T cell receptor beta chain sequence along with its context. What it recognizes is unknown. The data belong to a study of cytomegalovirus exposure and HLA in healthy donors. Overall study results and limits: An analysis that came later showed most CMV-associated TCR beta chains appearing HLA-restricted. Association of a missense DCLRE1C variant with TCR beta V- and J-gene trimming was reported in a later analysis. There was a cluster of highly shared sequence variants that was likely a sequencing artifact. In a later analysis, a genetic analysis reported fewer productive-TCR N-insertions in an Asian-associated ancestry cluster than the cohort average.

After removal of 6 bases from V and 6 bases from J, the junction contained 7 bases not matched to a gene. The CDR3 sequence is 12 residues long. Germline lookup yields CDR1 SQVTM and CDR2 ANQGSEA. Amplification used 60 Vbeta primers and 13 Jbeta primers. Measured with immunoSEQ multiplex PCR; TCRdb has only the in-frame clones, and not every one. In all, the sample yields around 76,000 clones. The sequence derives from a boy younger than 18 in good health and CMV-seronegative. The rearrangement uses TRBV29-1 and TRBJ1-1, with 7 bases lining up with TRBD1. Specimen: PBMCs. As DNA, the CDR3 is TGCAGCGTCCGAGACAGGGACTCTGAAGCTTTCTTT. As protein: CSVRDRDSEAFF.